This TCR beta chain was profiled in a study of CD8+CD57+ T cells in acquired aplastic anemia. Turning to the study itself: Sorted CD4+ plus CD8+ cells gave DNA averaging about 3.2 ug.

Genomic DNA provided the template from which TCR beta VDJ and CDR3 profiles were obtained. Each CDR3 protein gets one entry after TCRdb re-called the reads with MiXCR. This sample has hundreds of thousands of distinct CDR3 sequences, with about two thirds found just once. Sequencing used sorted CD4+, CD8+, or CD8+CD57+ T cells (not recorded which) from PBMCs. This TCR was recovered from a human donor in good health, serving as a control.

The CDR3 nucleotides are TGTGCCAGCAGCCAATGGGGACTAGCGGGGACTCAAGAGACCCAGTACTTC. Amino acid sequence: CASSQWGLAGTQETQYF. The chain carries TRBV4-2 and TRBJ2-5; 13 nucleotides agree with TRBD2. The junction had 5 bases not matched to a gene; V was cut back by 2 bases and J by 2 bases. The CDR3 spans 17 residues. Germline loops: CDR1 LGHNA, CDR2 YNFKEQ.